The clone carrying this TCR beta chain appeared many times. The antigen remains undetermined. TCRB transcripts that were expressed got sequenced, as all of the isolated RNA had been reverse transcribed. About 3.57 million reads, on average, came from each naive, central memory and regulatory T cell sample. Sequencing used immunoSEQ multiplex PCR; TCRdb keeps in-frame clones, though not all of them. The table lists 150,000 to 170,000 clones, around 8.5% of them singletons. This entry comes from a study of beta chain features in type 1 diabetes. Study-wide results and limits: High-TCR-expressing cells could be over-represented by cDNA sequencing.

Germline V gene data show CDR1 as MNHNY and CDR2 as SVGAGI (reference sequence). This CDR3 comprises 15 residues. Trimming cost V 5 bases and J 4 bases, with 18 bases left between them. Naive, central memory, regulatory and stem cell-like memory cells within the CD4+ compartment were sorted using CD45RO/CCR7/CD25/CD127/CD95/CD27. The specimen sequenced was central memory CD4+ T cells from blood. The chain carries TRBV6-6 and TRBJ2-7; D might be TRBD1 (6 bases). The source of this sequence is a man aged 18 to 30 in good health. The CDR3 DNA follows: TGTGCCAGCAGTCCCGGTGAGGGGGTCCTTTACGAGCAGTACTTC. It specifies CASSPGEGVLYEQYF.